The T cell receptor beta chain under discussion was sequenced for a study of T cells in Graves' hyperthyroidism and ophthalmopathy. The study collected blood at first hyperthyroidism diagnosis, before any ophthalmopathy symptoms arose. The PBMCs studied were ones that came from roughly 11 ml fresh peripheral blood. There are 14 residues in the CDR3. The V end lost 1 base, the J end lost 2 bases, and 7 bases lay between the germline ends. Looked up from germline, CDR1 is SEHNR and CDR2 is FQNEAQ (reference sequence). Regions amplified from RNA transcripts were the TCR beta CDR3 regions. A set of HTBI primers served as the primers for a first-round RT-PCR of the TCR CDR3. Each CDR3 protein gets one entry after TCRdb re-called the multiplex PCR reads with MiXCR. The table shows around 290,000 distinct CDR3 sequences, with about an eighth occurring only once. This clonotype has a count of ten or more. The antigen remains unidentified.

General study points: In validation, the model predicted ophthalmopathy. These predictions came a median approximately six months before onset.

The rearrangement joins TRBV7-9 to TRBJ2-3, with D maybe TRBD2 (5 bases). Sample: blood. The clonotype originates from a woman aged 25-40 years with Graves' hyperthyroidism that later progressed to Graves' ophthalmopathy. The CDR3 region is CASSLVRDTDTQYF. The CDR3 DNA reads as TGTGCCAGCAGCTTAGTTCGGGACACAGATACGCAGTATTTT.